A single sample gave rise to the 26 T cell receptor beta chains below, sequenced in a study of CD8+ T cells in alopecia areata (dated by TCRdb to the late 2010s). Library preparation was by the immunoSEQ multiplex PCR assay. RNA was extracted from all samples and reverse transcribed into cDNA as template for TCR sequencing. TCRdb limited this immuneACCESS table to in-frame rearrangements with V and J called. A share of clones is missing; checked studies link under half to unresolved V genes, and the rest is unexplained. Present in this sample are fewer than 200,000 clones, 60% of which were seen just once. The ten biggest clones cover 12% to 15% of the sample. The time point label corresponds to: around 24 weeks on oral tofacitinib. Read against the paper, the sample's treatment or condition label means: oral pan-JAK inhibitor, 5-10 mg twice daily. The sample consisted of CD4+ T cells sorted from blood, taken at week 24, from a patient treated with tofacitinib. Source of these receptors: a human donor with alopecia areata.

This sequence joins TRBV7-9 and TRBJ2-7, with TRBD2 as a possible D gene (5 bases). Trimming removed 1 base from V and 6 bases from J, with 13 bases in between. The CDR3 spans 14 residues. The germline CDR1 and CDR2 sequences are SEHNR and FQNEAQ (reference sequence). The CDR3 coding sequence is TGTGCCAGCAGCTTAGGAGGGTATAGGTTCGAGCAGTACTTC. Translated, it gives CASSLGGYRFEQYF.

The chain couples TRBV29-1 to TRBJ2-3, with D possibly matching TRBD1 (8 bases). This CDR3 is 15 amino acids long. Between the trimmed V and J ends, which lost 7 bases and 1 base, there was a span of 18 bases. The germline gives CDR1 SQVTM, CDR2 ANQGSEA. The CDR3 spells CSASRQGRGTDTQYF. The CDR3 bases are TGCAGCGCGAGCCGACAGGGGAGGGGCACAGATACGCAGTATTTT.

V usage is TRBV5-1 and J usage is TRBJ2-5; 9 bases agree with TRBD2. The CDR3 runs to 16 residues. Germline V lookup: CDR1 SGHRS, CDR2 YFSETQ. V lost 0 bases to trimming and J lost 3 bases; unmatched junction nucleotides: 6. Written as DNA, the CDR3 is TGCGCCAGCAGCTTGGGGCCCGCTAGCGGGGAAGAGACCCAGTACTTC. Protein sequence: CASSLGPASGEETQYF.

The chain combines TRBV27 with TRBJ1-4; no clear D gene. The CDR3 loop spans 16 amino acids. Per the germline V gene, CDR1 is MNHEY and CDR2 is SMNVEV (reference sequence). Trimming stripped 5 bases from V and 3 bases from J, with 16 bases between. The CDR3 DNA is TGTGCCAGCAGTCTTCCGCGGGCGTTGGCTAATGAAAAACTGTTTTTT. This translates into CASSLPRALANEKLFF.

The V and J genes are TRBV30 and TRBJ1-3; D remains ambiguous. CDR1 and CDR2 (germline): GTSNPN, SVGIG (reference sequence). CDR3 size: 14 residues. Trimming left V 3 bases short and J 2 bases short, with 11 bases between. The DNA of the CDR3 is TGTGCCTGGAGGGGGATCGCGGCTGGAAACACCATATATTTT. It translates to CAWRGIAAGNTIYF.

The chain combines TRBV2 with TRBJ2-2; 8 bases align to TRBD2. The V segment lost 4 bases and the J segment 4 bases; nucleotides outside the gene matches: 5. The germline gives CDR1 SNHLY, CDR2 FYNNEI. This CDR3 has 15 residues. The CDR3 nucleotides read TGTGCCAGCAGTGCAAGGACTAGCCGCACCGGGGAGCTGTTTTTT. Translated: CASSARTSRTGELFF.

The chain has TRBV6-5 and TRBJ1-1; weak D call: TRBD1 (6 bases). This CDR3 contains 15 residues. The V gene lost 7 bases and the J gene lost 0 bases, with 15 bases spanning the gap. The V gene's germline CDR1 is MNHEY and CDR2 SVGAGI. Here the CDR3 reads CASKGGGYMNTEAFF. The CDR3, as DNA: TGTGCCAGCAAAGGAGGGGGGTATATGAACACTGAAGCTTTCTTT.

This clone was seen a few times. This chain links TRBV7-9 with TRBJ1-4, with TRBD1 as a possible D gene (6 bases). Deletions cut 6 bases from V and 6 bases from J, with 14 bases between. This CDR3 comprises 14 residues. Per germline, CDR1 SEHNR and CDR2 FQNEAQ (reference sequence). CDR3 sequence (DNA): TGTGCCAGCAGGGAAGGGGGGACGGATGAAAAACTGTTTTTT. Its protein product is CASREGGTDEKLFF. The full variable domain, completed using reference TRBV7-9 and TRBJ1-4, is DTGVSQNPRHKITKRGQNVTFRCDPISEHNRLYWYRQTLGQGPEFLTYFQNEAQLEKSRLLSDRFSAERPKGSFSTLEIQRTEQGDSAMYLCASREGGTDEKLFFGSGTQLSVL.

This clone was counted a few times. CDR3 sequence reads: CASIYEQYF. CDR3 in DNA: TGTGCCAGCATTTACGAGCAGTACTTC. The J gene is TRBJ2-7, the V gene TRBV25-1; D gene ambiguous. V was cut by 7 bases and J by 4 bases, with 2 bases left in between. The CDR3 has 9 residues. The V gene's germline CDR1 is MGHDK and CDR2 SYGVNS.

J is TRBJ2-2 and V is TRBV29-1, with D perhaps TRBD1 (6 bases). Germline loops: CDR1 SQVTM, CDR2 ANQGSEA. CDR3 length equals 13 residues. Trimming removed 4 bases from V and 3 bases from J, with 9 bases in between. The CDR3 protein is CSVGGRYTGELFF. The CDR3, as DNA: TGCAGCGTTGGGGGGCGGTACACCGGGGAGCTGTTTTTT.

This chain connects TRBV29-1 to TRBJ2-7, with a tentative D call TRBD2 (5 bases). Trimming took off 7 bases at V and 0 bases at J, with 19 bases between the two ends. Looked up from germline, CDR1 is SQVTM and CDR2 is ANQGSEA. The CDR3 totals 15 residues. CDR3: CSAFLEQTTSYEQYF. CDR3 bases: TGCAGCGCCTTTTTGGAACAGACTACCTCCTACGAGCAGTACTTC.

This clone has only a few counts. The chain couples TRBV5-6 to TRBJ2-5, with no clear D. Trimming pared 2 bases from V and 3 bases from J, leaving 8 bases between. The CDR3 has 13 residues. Germline loops: CDR1 SGHDT, CDR2 YYEEEE. The CDR3 sequence is CASSLPPEETQYF. For the CDR3, the DNA is TGTGCCAGCAGCTTACCCCCTGAAGAGACCCAGTACTTC.

A remark on this clone: Other nucleotide sequences in the sample specify the same CDR3. This chain connects TRBV5-1 to TRBJ1-1, with D unclear. With 0 bases removed from V and 0 bases from J, the gap between germline ends came to 3 bases. Germline V gene data show CDR1 as SGHRS and CDR2 as YFSETQ. The CDR3 contains 13 residues. CDR3 coding DNA: TGCGCCAGCAGCTTGGAAGTGAACACTGAAGCTTTCTTT. It encodes CASSLEVNTEAFF.

This chain connects TRBV2 to TRBJ2-3; unclear D gene. The CDR3 consists of 13 residues. Per germline, CDR1 SNHLY and CDR2 FYNNEI. V was pared by 3 bases and J by 4 bases, with 8 bases between. CDR3 coding DNA: TGTGCCAGCAGTGATAGACTGGCAGATACGCAGTATTTT. Amino acids: CASSDRLADTQYF.

The chain uses TRBV25-1 and TRBJ1-2; tentative D call: TRBD1 (6 bases). This CDR3 spans 10 amino acids. Germline-derived CDR1 and CDR2 are MGHDK and SYGVNS. V lost 10 bases and J lost 8, with 11 bases in between. The CDR3 protein is CAKGGVGYTF. The CDR3 bases are TGTGCCAAGGGGGGTGTAGGCTACACCTTC.

This sequence joins TRBV30 and TRBJ1-4; D is uncertain. Germline CDR1 reads GTSNPN; CDR2 reads SVGIG (reference sequence). There are 16 residues in the CDR3. Trimming removed 2 bases at V and 0 bases at J, with 13 bases between. As DNA, the CDR3 is TGTGCCTGGAGTCGAAGAGGAGCCTCAACTAATGAAAAACTGTTTTTT. Protein: CAWSRRGASTNEKLFF.

The rearrangement joins TRBV19 to TRBJ2-1, with 12 positions matching TRBD2. Germline V CDR1 and CDR2: LNHDA, SQIVND (reference sequence). Trimming cost V 4 bases and J 8 bases; bases outside gene matches: 6. CDR3 size: 15 residues. The CDR3 reads CASSTLAGGRDEQFF. The CDR3 DNA follows: TGTGCCAGTAGTACACTAGCGGGGGGCCGGGATGAGCAGTTCTTC.

The CDR3: CASSLGEFPGQPQHF. The CDR3 nucleotides are TGTGCCAGCAGCTTAGGTGAATTCCCTGGTCAGCCCCAGCATTTT. This sequence joins TRBV7-9 and TRBJ1-5; D ambiguous. Germline V lookup: CDR1 SEHNR, CDR2 FQNEAQ (reference sequence). The CDR3 spans 15 residues. V lost 1 base, J lost 6 bases, and 13 bases lay in between. Drawing the rest from reference TRBV7-9 and TRBJ1-5, the complete variable domain is DTGVSQNPRHKITKRGQNVTFRCDPISEHNRLYWYRQTLGQGPEFLTYFQNEAQLEKSRLLSDRFSAERPKGSFSTLEIQRTEQGDSAMYLCASSLGEFPGQPQHFGDGTRLSIL.

In its sample, this clone was seen a few times. DNA of the CDR3: TGCAGCTATCGAGCTGGCGGTACACACACAGATACGCAGTATTTT. This translates into CSYRAGGTHTDTQYF. The chain is built from TRBV29-1 and TRBJ2-3; D not resolved. The CDR3 runs 15 residues. Germline CDR1 and CDR2: SQVTM and ANQGSEA. The V end was cut by 8 bases, the J end by 2 bases, with 20 bases between.

The chain combines TRBV2 with TRBJ2-7; D gene ambiguous. V was pared by 1 base and J by 3 bases, with 7 bases between. The CDR3 covers 13 residues. The germline V gene encodes CDR1 SNHLY and CDR2 FYNNEI. For the CDR3, the DNA is TGTGCCAGCAGTGAAGTTCGGAACTACGAGCAGTACTTC. Translated, it gives CASSEVRNYEQYF.

The rearrangement joins TRBV23-1 to TRBJ1-2; D is perhaps TRBD1 (6 bases). TRBV23-1 is an ORF, with its function uncertain. The CDR3 has 13 residues. Trimming stripped 6 bases from V and 4 bases from J, with 12 bases between. CDR3: CASRPDRSYGYTF. Here the CDR3 DNA reads TGCGCCAGCAGACCTGACAGGAGCTATGGCTACACCTTC.

This chain uses TRBV30 with TRBJ2-6, with a possible D match to TRBD2 (5 bases). From germline, CDR1 is GTSNPN and CDR2 SVGIG (reference sequence). The CDR3 spans 18 residues. Between the trimmed V and J ends, which lost 5 bases and 0 bases, there was a span of 20 bases. The CDR3, as DNA: TGTGCCTGGTTGGGCAGGAGGAGAGACCGCTCTGGGGCCAACGTCCTGACTTTC. Translating gives CAWLGRRRDRSGANVLTF.

The CDR3 DNA follows: TGTGCCAGCAGCCAGGGGCTGTTCAAAAACATTCAGTACTTC. This translates into CASSQGLFKNIQYF. This chain joins TRBV7-2 and TRBJ2-4, with D maybe TRBD1 (6 bases). CDR3 length: 14 residues. Germline CDR1 is SGHTA and CDR2 is FQGNSA. V lost 5 bases to trimming and J lost 3 bases, with 11 bases between them.

This clone has a single count. The gene calls are TRBV11-2 and TRBJ2-7, with 9 bases matching TRBD2. The germline CDR1 and CDR2 sequences are SGHAT and FQNNGV. The CDR3 extends over 15 amino acids. Losses at the gene ends were 8 bases for V and 7 bases for J; bases not matched to a gene: 15. The CDR3 DNA sequence: TGTGCCAGCGTTCGTGGCGGGGGGGCTGGAGGAGAGCAGTACTTC. Translation: CASVRGGGAGGEQYF.

V usage is TRBV12-5 and J usage is TRBJ2-5; D tentatively fits TRBD1 or TRBD2 (6 bases each). CDR1 is LGHNT and CDR2 is FRNRAP in the germline V gene. The CDR3 extends over 15 amino acids. The V end lost 0 bases, the J end lost 4 bases, and 12 bases lay between the germline ends. The CDR3 nucleotides are TGTGCTAGTGGTTTGGTGTATGGGGGGCGAGAGACCCAGTACTTC. Its translation is CASGLVYGGRETQYF.

This clone was observed a handful of times. This may be a read error, as it is one base from a much larger clone. Other nucleotide sequences in the sample specify the same CDR3. The J gene is TRBJ2-5, the V gene TRBV14; no definite D call. Trimming cost V 4 bases and J 5 bases, with 5 bases left between them. The CDR3 loop spans 11 amino acids. The germline V gene encodes CDR1 SGHDN and CDR2 FVKESK. In DNA form, the CDR3 reads TGTGCCAGCAGCCTGGGGGAGACCCAGTACTTC. Its translation: CASSLGETQYF.